This T cell receptor (beta chain) was identified in a study of T cells after yellow fever vaccination. As TCR cDNA was made by 5'RACE template switching, a universal primer site and UMIs were added. Each CDR3 protein gets one entry after TCRdb re-called the 5' RACE reads with MiXCR. The table has some 99,000 distinct CDR3 sequences, around 5.5% seen once; the top ten hold about two fifths. The CDR3 is 15 amino acids. Per germline, CDR1 SEHNR and CDR2 FQNEAQ (reference sequence). Deletions cut 1 base from V and 0 bases from J, with 7 bases between. This chain links TRBV7-9 with TRBJ2-1; D not certain. The sequences come from CD8+ T cells sorted from PBMCs, collected 10 days after the yellow fever booster vaccination. The sequence derives from a man aged 18 to 29 who received the YFV17D yellow fever vaccine. CDR3 sequence reads: CASSLVVSSYNEQFF. CDR3 coding DNA: TGTGCCAGCAGCTTAGTAGTGAGCTCCTACAATGAGCAGTTCTTC.